Given below is one TCR beta chain in context. This CDR3 is also generated by other DNA sequences in the sample. Trimming cost V 1 base and J 8 bases, with 5 bases left between them. Germline-derived CDR1 and CDR2 are DFQATT and SNEGSKA (reference sequence). CDR3 length equals 11 residues. This record comes from a study of blood T cell repertoires in COVID-19. Study as a whole: Researchers got acute and convalescent COVID-19 samples from the United States, Italy and Spain. Sources were T cells, B-cell-depleted T cells, or PBMCs; the material itself was cDNA or gDNA.

Measured with immunoSEQ multiplex PCR; TCRdb has only the in-frame clones, and not every one. This sample has about 130,000 clones; approximately 83% occur once, and the top ten carry 9.7%. The chain recombines TRBV20-1 with TRBJ1-4; D is unresolved. The material sequenced was peripheral blood. The receptor comes from a man aged 35-49 years with active or convalescent COVID-19. This chain's CDR3 is CSARAPEKLFF. Written as DNA, the CDR3 is TGCAGTGCTAGAGCCCCAGAAAAACTGTTTTTT.